The 27 T cell receptor beta chains given below trace back to one sample, sequenced in a study of T cell clonotyping in hematopoietic cell transplantation (dated by TCRdb to the early 2020s). Sample time point, as interpreted from the label and publication: 100 days after allo-HCT. Receptors were amplified or captured by the immunoSEQ multiplex PCR assay. TCRdb retrieved this table from immuneACCESS and kept in-frame rearrangements only. Not all clones are present; in checked studies, unresolved V genes account for under half, and no reason is known for the remainder. This sample holds more than 5,000 clones; approximately 90% were observed only once. The ten largest clones capture roughly 5.8% of the sample. The source was peripheral blood mononuclear cells, collected 100 days after allogeneic stem cell transplant. These receptors were obtained from a female patient in her 40s who had an allogeneic stem cell transplant from a related donor, so the T cells may come from the graft donor. Some clones in this sample may be carry-over from other donors' samples.

This chain uses TRBV25-1 with TRBJ1-5; D is unclear. In germline, CDR1 is MGHDK, CDR2 SYGVNS. V was clipped by 7 bases and J by 3 bases, with 7 bases between them. The CDR3 runs 12 residues. The CDR3: CASTTNNQPQHF. For the CDR3, the DNA is TGTGCCAGCACAACCAACAATCAGCCCCAGCATTTT. The full variable domain, its missing parts supplied by reference TRBV25-1 and TRBJ1-5, is EADIYQTPRYLVIGTGKKITLECSQTMGHDKMYWYQQDPGMELHLIHYSYGVNSTEKGDLSSESTVSRIRTEHFPLTLESARPSHTSQYLCASTTNNQPQHFGDGTRLSIL.

V usage is TRBV7-2 and J usage is TRBJ2-3; 8 positions match TRBD2. V trimming: 4 bases; J trimming: 7 bases; junction bases outside the gene matches: 7. This CDR3 contains 14 residues. In germline, CDR1 is SGHTA, CDR2 FQGNSA. As DNA, the CDR3 is TGTGCCAGCAGCTCGGGGGGGGCCCGCAATACGCAGTATTTT. Amino acids: CASSSGGARNTQYF.

The V gene is TRBV10-1, the J gene TRBJ2-2, with D possibly matching TRBD2 (5 bases). The germline V and J ends were trimmed by 6 bases and 6 bases, with 14 bases remaining between them. Germline lookup yields CDR1 WNHNN and CDR2 SYGVQD (reference sequence). The CDR3 has 14 amino acids. The CDR3 region is CASSEGNEAGELFF. The DNA for the CDR3 is TGCGCCAGCAGCGAGGGTAATGAGGCCGGGGAGCTGTTTTTT.

The V call is TRBV30, the J call TRBJ1-5; the D gene is possibly TRBD1 (6 bases). The germline V and J ends were trimmed by 2 bases and 7 bases, with 12 bases remaining between them. The CDR3 is 13 amino acids. Per the germline V gene, CDR1 is GTSNPN and CDR2 is SVGIG (reference sequence). CDR3 sequence: CAWSSGGRQPQHF. CDR3 bases: TGTGCCTGGAGTTCCGGGGGCAGACAGCCCCAGCATTTT.

The chain is built from TRBV7-8 and TRBJ2-7, with D perhaps TRBD2 (6 bases). The CDR3 is 14 amino acids. Germline V gives CDR1 SGHVS, CDR2 FQNEAQ. V was shortened by 3 bases and J by 3 bases, with 12 bases between the two germline ends. The DNA for the CDR3 is TGTGCCAGCAGCTTCGGGACTCCTGGCTACGAGCAGTACTTC. Residues: CASSFGTPGYEQYF.

The chain carries TRBV4-3 and TRBJ1-4; D might be TRBD1 (5 bases). V was shortened by 0 bases and J by 1 base, with 15 bases between the two germline ends. Germline-derived CDR1 and CDR2 are LGHNA and YSLEER. The CDR3 covers 18 residues. DNA for the CDR3: TGCGCCAGCAGCCAAGAGGGGCCGTACGGGGGAACTAATGAAAAACTGTTTTTT. Residues: CASSQEGPYGGTNEKLFF.

The chain has TRBV11-2 and TRBJ1-2; TRBD1 might be the D (6 bases). V was clipped by 1 base and J by 0 bases, with 9 bases between them. The CDR3 is 15 amino acids. Germline V CDR1 and CDR2: SGHAT, FQNNGV. The CDR3 bases are TGTGCCAGCAGCTTAGTTGGGGGGCCTAACTATGGCTACACCTTC. Its protein is CASSLVGGPNYGYTF.

The V call is TRBV13, the J call TRBJ2-7; weak D call: TRBD2 (6 bases). V was pared by 3 bases and J by 9 bases, with 18 bases between. The CDR3 length is 14 residues. The germline V gene encodes CDR1 PRHDT and CDR2 FYEKMQ (reference sequence). The CDR3 protein is CASSFGGFIRGQYF. DNA of the CDR3: TGTGCCAGCAGCTTCGGAGGGTTTATACGAGGGCAGTACTTC.

V usage is TRBV30 and J usage is TRBJ2-4, with a weak D call TRBD2 (5 bases). The length of the CDR3 is 15 residues. V shed 0 bases and J shed 1 base, with 10 bases lying between them. Germline values: CDR1 GTSNPN, CDR2 SVGIG (reference sequence). CDR3 DNA sequence: TGTGCCTGGAGTGTACAAGGGAGTGCCAAAAACATTCAGTACTTC. Translation: CAWSVQGSAKNIQYF.

The CDR3 protein is CASSLSVSRTDTQYF. In nucleotides, the CDR3 is TGTGCCAGCAGCTTATCAGTGAGTCGCACAGATACGCAGTATTTT. The gene calls are TRBV7-2 and TRBJ2-3, with D unclear. The CDR3 is 15 amino acids. Germline lookup yields CDR1 SGHTA and CDR2 FQGNSA. Trimming shortened V by 2 bases and J by 1 base, and 10 bases separated the two germline ends.

V gene TRBV6-5 combines with J gene TRBJ1-5, with 7 bases that match TRBD1. Losses at the gene ends were 6 bases for V and 4 bases for J; bases not matched to a gene: 9. The CDR3 totals 15 residues. Germline lookup yields CDR1 MNHEY and CDR2 SVGAGI. The chain's CDR3 is CASRVTTGANQPQHF. The CDR3, as DNA: TGTGCCAGCAGGGTTACCACAGGGGCAAATCAGCCCCAGCATTTT.

V usage is TRBV9 and J usage is TRBJ2-5, with 12 bases lining up with TRBD2. Germline CDR1 reads SGDLS; CDR2 reads YYNGEE. This CDR3 has 18 residues. V lost 0 bases to trimming and J lost 4 bases; unmatched junction nucleotides: 10. CDR3 sequence: CASSVGRRLAGEGETQYF. The CDR3 coding sequence is TGTGCCAGCAGCGTAGGAAGGAGACTAGCGGGAGAGGGAGAGACCCAGTACTTC.

The sample holds one count of this clone. This sequence joins TRBV6-5 and TRBJ2-3; D remains ambiguous. Trimming took 3 bases from V and 2 from J, leaving 6 bases between them. Germline V gene data show CDR1 as MNHEY and CDR2 as SVGAGI. The CDR3 sequence is 13 residues long. This CDR3 is CASSYQYTDTQYF. CDR3 coding DNA: TGTGCCAGCAGTTATCAGTACACAGATACGCAGTATTTT.

CDR3 nucleotides: TGTGCCAGTAGTACCCGGACTAGATCCTACGAGCAGTACTTC. Translation: CASSTRTRSYEQYF. V and J are TRBV19 and TRBJ2-7; the match to TRBD2 covers 7 bases. The junction had 4 bases not matched to a gene; V was cut back by 4 bases and J by 1 base. This CDR3 is built from 14 residues. Germline CDR1 and CDR2: LNHDA and SQIVND (reference sequence).

This clone was detected only once. The chain uses TRBV10-3 and TRBJ2-2; D call uncertain. CDR3 size: 13 residues. With 0 bases removed from V and 6 bases from J, the gap between germline ends came to 5 bases. Germline loops: CDR1 ENHRY, CDR2 SYGVKD. CDR3: CAISESGAGELFF. CDR3 coding DNA: TGTGCCATCAGTGAGTCCGGTGCCGGGGAGCTGTTTTTT.

This rearrangement joins TRBV9 to TRBJ1-1; 9 bases map to TRBD1. V gave up 0 bases and J gave up 4 bases; unmatched junction bases: 1. The germline gives CDR1 SGDLS, CDR2 YYNGEE. The CDR3 spans 14 residues. The chain's CDR3 is CASSVGTGVTEAFF. In nucleotides, the CDR3 is TGTGCCAGCAGCGTAGGGACAGGGGTCACTGAAGCTTTCTTT.

CDR3 amino acids: CAWRGQGATEAFF. DNA for the CDR3: TGTGCCTGGAGAGGACAGGGGGCCACTGAAGCTTTCTTT. V is TRBV30 and J is TRBJ1-1; TRBD1 matches at 11 bases. CDR1 is GTSNPN, CDR2 SVGIG, per germline (reference sequence). V was clipped by 3 bases and J by 4 bases; unmatched bases: 1. CDR3 length: 13 residues. Looking up the rest from reference TRBV30 and TRBJ1-1 gives the full variable domain: SQTIHQWPATLVQPVGSPLSLECTVEGTSNPNLYWYRQAAGRGLQLLFYSVGIGQISSEVPQNLSASRPQDRQFILSSKKLLLSDSGFYLCAWRGQGATEAFFGQGTRLTVV.

The rearrangement uses TRBV6-1 and TRBJ2-7; D assignment may be TRBD1 or TRBD2 (5 bases each). CDR1 and CDR2 from the germline V gene are MNHNS and SASEGT. The V gene lost 8 bases and the J gene lost 5 bases, with 22 bases spanning the gap. The CDR3 runs to 15 residues. CDR3 sequence reads: CASLRAQVLGNEQYF. The CDR3 DNA reads TGTGCCAGCCTTAGAGCACAGGTCCTCGGGAACGAGCAGTACTTC.

This rearrangement joins TRBV6-5 to TRBJ2-7; 10 nucleotides agree with TRBD2. The CDR3 loop spans 14 amino acids. V lost 3 bases to trimming and J lost 10 bases; unmatched junction nucleotides: 9. The germline gives CDR1 MNHEY, CDR2 SVGAGI. The CDR3, as DNA: TGTGCCAGCAGTTATATAAGCGGGAGGGCCGAACAGTACTTC. Its translation is CASSYISGRAEQYF.

V usage is TRBV6-5 and J usage is TRBJ2-3; D possibly uses TRBD1 or TRBD2 (5 bases each). This CDR3 has 14 residues. The germline V and J ends were trimmed by 5 bases and 14 bases, with 23 bases remaining between them. Germline-derived CDR1 and CDR2 are MNHEY and SVGAGI. CDR3: CASSGWRGAGQMYF. The CDR3 DNA reads as TGTGCCAGCAGTGGGTGGAGAGGGGCGGGCCAAATGTATTTT.

The chain couples TRBV5-4 to TRBJ2-2; D perhaps matches TRBD2 (5 bases). V lost 4 bases and J lost 2, with 15 bases in between. Germline V gene lookup returns CDR1 SGHNT and CDR2 YYREEE (reference sequence). The CDR3 has 16 amino acids. The CDR3 region is CASSLIGGSNTGELFF. The CDR3 DNA reads as TGTGCCAGCAGCCTTATCGGCGGGTCCAACACCGGGGAGCTGTTTTTT.

V and J are TRBV9 and TRBJ2-2; 9 positions match TRBD1. The CDR3 runs 13 residues. Germline V gene sequence: CDR1 SGDLS, CDR2 YYNGEE. Trimming at V came to 3 bases and at J to 7 bases, leaving 1 base not matched to a gene. The CDR3 loop reads CASSGGQGGELFF. CDR3 DNA sequence: TGTGCCAGCAGCGGGGGACAGGGCGGGGAGCTGTTTTTT.

The chain recombines TRBV5-1 with TRBJ2-7; D might be TRBD1 (6 bases). There are 13 residues in the CDR3. Germline V CDR1 and CDR2: SGHRS, YFSETQ. Trimming shortened V by 7 bases and J by 0 bases, and 11 bases separated the two germline ends. DNA for the CDR3: TGCGCCAGCTGCCGGGACAACTCCTACGAGCAGTACTTC. This translates into CASCRDNSYEQYF.

CDR3 in DNA: TGTGCCAGCAGTCTAGGGACTAGCACAACAGATACGCAGTATTTT. As protein: CASSLGTSTTDTQYF. The chain joins TRBV28 to TRBJ2-3, with 9 bases fitting TRBD2. The CDR3 is 15 residues long. Losses at the gene ends were 5 bases for V and 3 bases for J; bases not matched to a gene: 6. Germline-derived CDR1 and CDR2 are MDHEN and SYDVKM.

V usage is TRBV5-1 and J usage is TRBJ2-3; TRBD2 aligns across 11 bases. CDR1 SGHRS and CDR2 YFSETQ come from the germline V gene. The CDR3 runs 15 residues. Germline trimming cut 4 bases from V and 5 bases from J; bases unmatched to any gene: 6. DNA for the CDR3: TGCGCCAGCAGCCCAATAGCGGGAGGGGTAGATACGCAGTATTTT. Amino acids: CASSPIAGGVDTQYF.

The chain recombines TRBV14 with TRBJ2-7, with a tentative D call TRBD1 (5 bases). The germline gives CDR1 SGHDN, CDR2 FVKESK. CDR3 size: 14 residues. Between the trimmed V and J ends, which lost 0 bases and 3 bases, there was a span of 9 bases. The CDR3 loop is CASSQDQGYYEQYF. CDR3 coding DNA: TGTGCCAGCAGCCAAGACCAGGGATACTACGAGCAGTACTTC.

The chain couples TRBV6-1 to TRBJ2-1; 9 bases line up with TRBD1. The CDR3 has 14 amino acids. J gave up 7 bases and V 7 bases, and 8 bases lay outside the gene matches. Germline CDR1 reads MNHNS; CDR2 reads SASEGT. CDR3 sequence: CASISDRGRNEQFF. The CDR3, as DNA: TGTGCCAGCATTTCGGACAGGGGAAGGAATGAGCAGTTCTTC.